A single sample is the source of the 26 T cell receptor beta chains below, sequenced in a study of blood T cells in healthy people across ages. A sample-barcoded 5' primer and a J-beta primer mix were used in a second PCR of roughly 7 to 11 cycles. One entry per CDR3 protein, called by TCRdb with MiXCR from the 5' RACE reads. This table holds about 640,000 distinct CDR3 sequences, about 43% found once. Material: blood. Receptors were obtained from a man of 80 years or more in good health.

The genes are TRBV3-1 and TRBJ2-2; weak D call: TRBD2 (6 bases). CDR1 and CDR2 from the germline V gene are LGHDT and YNNKEL (reference sequence). The CDR3 runs 15 residues. Trimming cost V 3 bases and J 8 bases, with 16 bases left between them. Here the CDR3 reads CASSQWDSRGGELFF. CDR3 DNA: TGTGCCAGCAGCCAGTGGGACTCGCGAGGTGGGGAGCTGTTTTTT.

This clonotype occurred a few times. The chain couples TRBV14 to TRBJ2-1, with a tentative D call TRBD2 (6 bases). The CDR3 spans 13 residues. The germline gives CDR1 SGHDN, CDR2 FVKESK. V was clipped by 0 bases and J by 9 bases, with 9 bases between them. CDR3 protein: CASSQELASEQFF. For the CDR3, the DNA is TGTGCCAGCAGCCAAGAACTAGCCAGTGAGCAGTTCTTC.

This clonotype was counted ten times or more. The chain employs TRBV7-2 and TRBJ2-5; D gene uncertain. Germline V gene sequence: CDR1 SGHTA, CDR2 FQGNSA. Deletions cut 1 base from V and 5 bases from J, with 11 bases between. The CDR3 length is 14 residues. In DNA, the CDR3 is TGTGCCAGCAGCTTAGAGCCAGCTGGGGAGACCCAGTACTTC. Its translation is CASSLEPAGETQYF.

V is TRBV21-1 and J is TRBJ2-7; TRBD1, the table's D call, lacks a check against the DNA. TRBV21-1 constitutes a pseudogene. CDR3 size: 13 residues. CDR3 nucleotides: TGTGCCCTGGTCCCAGGGGGCATGAGCGAGCAGTACTTC. Translating it yields CALVPGGMSEQYF.

With respect to this clonotype: Given a much more abundant clone one base away, this may be a read error. V is TRBV7-9 and J is TRBJ2-5; TRBD1 might be the D (5 bases). The CDR3 spans 14 residues. Trimming pared 3 bases from V and 4 bases from J, leaving 12 bases between. Germline V gene data show CDR1 as SEHNR and CDR2 as FQNEAQ (reference sequence). The CDR3 region is CASSLRTQGETQYF. The CDR3 nucleotides read TGTGCCAGCAGCTTGAGGACGCAGGGAGAGACCCAGTACTTC.

V is TRBV6-2 or TRBV6-3 and J is TRBJ1-5; no clear D. The length of the CDR3 is 13 residues. V gave up 5 bases and J gave up 6 bases, with 11 bases separating them. Germline CDR1 and CDR2: MNHEY and SVGEGT. Here the CDR3 DNA reads TGTGCCAGCAGTGACTGGGCCCGTCAGCCCCAGCATTTT. This encodes CASSDWARQPQHF.

The rearrangement links TRBV20-1 to TRBJ2-5; a possible D gene is TRBD1 (5 bases). CDR1 and CDR2 from the germline V gene are DFQATT and SNEGSKA (reference sequence). V was cut by 4 bases and J by 5 bases, with 11 bases left in between. The CDR3 is 12 residues long. CDR3 amino acids: CSAKTGLETQYF. The CDR3 DNA follows: TGCAGTGCTAAAACAGGATTGGAGACCCAGTACTTC.

This clonotype was counted a few times. The chain joins TRBV29-1 to TRBJ2-3, with a tentative D call TRBD2 (7 bases). Per the germline V gene, CDR1 is SQVTM and CDR2 is ANQGSEA. Trimming stripped 8 bases from V and 1 base from J, with 16 bases between. The CDR3 is made up of 14 amino acids. The CDR3 coding sequence is TGCAGCTTCGCCGGGGGGCTAGGCACAGATACGCAGTATTTT. This codes for CSFAGGLGTDTQYF.

Only one count was recorded for this clonotype. A far larger clone lies a single base away; this is likely a read error. The rearrangement links TRBV28 to TRBJ2-7; no firm D call. This CDR3 has 12 residues. Germline values: CDR1 MDHEN, CDR2 SYDVKM. This CDR3 is CASSLGAYEQNF. The CDR3 DNA sequence: TGTGCCAGCAGTTTGGGTGCGTACGAGCAGAACTTC.

The rearrangement links TRBV10-1 to TRBJ2-7, with D possibly matching TRBD1 (6 bases). CDR1 and CDR2 from the germline V gene are WNHNN and SYGVQD (reference sequence). CDR3 length: 14 amino acids. V was clipped by 6 bases and J by 0 bases, with 12 bases between them. CDR3 DNA: TGCGCCAGCAGCCGGGACACTGGCTCCTACGAGCAGTACGTC. It codes for CASSRDTGSYEQYV.

As to this clonotype: A much more abundant neighbour one base away suggests this may be a read error. The J gene is TRBJ2-1, the V gene TRBV29-1; 7 bases match TRBD2. Per the germline V gene, CDR1 is SQVTM and CDR2 is ANQGSEA. V dropped 3 bases and J dropped 10; count of bases not matched to a gene: 15. The CDR3 extends over 15 amino acids. As DNA, the CDR3 is TGCAGCGTTGAGGTGTGGCGGGAGCGAACCTACGAGCAGTTCTTC. Translated, it gives CSVEVWRERTYEQFF.

About this clonotype: A much larger clone lies a single base off, so this may be a read error. V is TRBV10-3 and J is TRBJ2-3, with D hard to call. The V gene's germline CDR1 is ENHRY and CDR2 SYGVKD. The CDR3 length is 13 residues. This CDR3 reads CTINRPGTDTQYF. The CDR3 DNA follows: TGTACCATCAATAGACCAGGCACAGATACGCAGTATTTT.

This clonotype was counted ten times or more. The J gene is TRBJ2-5, the V gene TRBV7-6; the match to TRBD1 covers 9 bases. The germline V gene has CDR1 SGHVS and CDR2 FNYEAQ. The CDR3 totals 16 residues. The V gene end was trimmed by 4 bases and the J gene end by 2 bases; junction bases not matched to a gene: 8. CDR3 loop: CASSSRGTGKQETQYF. The DNA for the CDR3 is TGTGCCAGCAGCTCGAGAGGGACAGGGAAACAAGAGACCCAGTACTTC.

The rearrangement joins TRBV28 to TRBJ2-1; no firm D call. Deletions cut 1 base from V and 10 bases from J, with 8 bases between. CDR1 is MDHEN, CDR2 SYDVKM, per germline. The CDR3 length is 12 residues. CDR3 nucleotides: TGTGCCAGCAGTTTATTTCAGAGAGAGCAGTTCTTC. This translates into CASSLFQREQFF.

This clonotype is a singleton in its sample. This chain links TRBV7-9 with TRBJ2-4; no reliable D call. The last part of the DNA fits TRBJ2-7 better; the J call may be wrong. This CDR3 has 13 amino acids. Germline lookup yields CDR1 SEHNR and CDR2 FQNEAQ (reference sequence). This chain's CDR3 is CASSLDLGYEQYF. The CDR3 DNA follows: TGTGCCAGCAGCTTAGATTTAGGCTACGAGCAGTACTTC.

This clonotype was seen more than once but under ten times. This chain uses TRBV24-1 with TRBJ2-5; TRBD1 matches at 8 bases. The J segment lost 5 bases and the V segment lost 7 bases, leaving 5 bases of the junction unmatched. CDR1 is KGHDR and CDR2 is SFDVKD in the germline V gene. The CDR3 sequence is 13 residues long. CDR3 sequence: CATRAGGQETQYF. The DNA of the CDR3 is TGTGCCACCAGGGCAGGGGGCCAGGAGACCCAGTACTTC.

A word on this clonotype: The junction does not match germline at one end; this may be a read error. The V gene is TRBV3-1, the J gene TRBJ2-5, with TRBD2 identical over 8 bases. The last part of the DNA fits TRBJ2-7 better; the J call may be wrong. Germline lookup yields CDR1 LGHDT and CDR2 YNNKEL (reference sequence). This CDR3 spans 16 amino acids. The CDR3 reads CASSQDPGLAIYEQYF. CDR3 DNA: TGTGCCAGCAGTCAAGATCCCGGACTAGCCATCTACGAGCAGTACTTC.

The chain is built from TRBV3-1 and TRBJ2-5; TRBD2 aligns across 9 bases. The J segment lost 4 bases and the V segment lost 1 base, leaving 4 bases of the junction unmatched. Germline V CDR1 and CDR2: LGHDT, YNNKEL (reference sequence). The CDR3 sequence is 15 residues long. CDR3 sequence (DNA): TGTGCCAGCAGCCAAGCTAGCGGGATGGGAGAGACCCAGTACTTC. This codes for CASSQASGMGETQYF.

This clonotype came up a few times. This chain links TRBV20-1 with TRBJ2-1; 7 bases are shared with TRBD1. V shed 0 bases, J shed 1 base, and the junction held 3 bases outside the gene matches. Germline V gives CDR1 DFQATT, CDR2 SNEGSKA (reference sequence). The CDR3 spans 15 residues. The CDR3 loop is CSARDGRGSYNEQFF. As DNA, the CDR3 is TGCAGTGCTAGAGACGGCAGGGGGTCCTACAATGAGCAGTTCTTC.

The J gene is TRBJ2-3, the V gene TRBV28; tentatively, D is TRBD1 (6 bases). Trimming removed 10 bases at V and 1 base at J, with 18 bases between. The germline gives CDR1 MDHEN, CDR2 SYDVKM. CDR3 length equals 15 residues. The CDR3 spells CATLTRDIGTDTQYF. The CDR3 bases are TGTGCCACCCTCACCCGGGACATAGGCACAGATACGCAGTATTTT.

As regards this clonotype: A much larger clone differs from this one at a single base, so this may be a read error. The chain combines TRBV2 with TRBJ2-3, with a tentative D call TRBD2 (6 bases). This CDR3 region has 13 residues. Germline V gene sequence: CDR1 SNHLY, CDR2 FYNNEI. In nucleotides, the CDR3 is TGTGCCAGCAGGGAAGGAGGGAGGGATACGCAGTATTTT. Its protein product is CASREGGRDTQYF.

The chain is built from TRBV2 and TRBJ1-6; the D gene is possibly TRBD1 (5 bases). CDR1 is SNHLY and CDR2 is FYNNEI in the germline V gene. V gave up 2 bases and J gave up 7 bases, with 12 bases separating them. The CDR3 spans 15 residues. The CDR3 sequence: CASSETRGENSPLHF. The CDR3 DNA reads TGTGCCAGCAGTGAAACTCGGGGGGAGAATTCACCCCTCCACTTT. Full variable domain (rest looked up from reference TRBV2 and TRBJ1-6): EPEVTQTPSHQVTQMGQEVILRCVPISNHLYFYWYRQILGQKVEFLVSFYNNEISEKSEIFDDQFSVERPDGSNFTLKIRSTKLEDSAMYFCASSETRGENSPLHFGNGTRLTVT.

In this sample, this clonotype turned up a few times. This may stem from a read error, because a much larger clone lies one nucleotide away. This chain uses TRBV3-1 with TRBJ1-5; no firm D call. CDR3 length: 15 residues. Germline CDR1 LGHDT, CDR2 YNNKEL (reference sequence). V lost 0 bases and J lost 0, with 6 bases in between. The CDR3 spells CASSQDRNSNQPQHF. In DNA, the CDR3 is TGTGCCAGCAGCCAAGATCGGAATAGCAATCAGCCCCAGCATTTT. Using reference TRBV3-1 and TRBJ1-5 for the parts outside the CDR3, the full variable domain is DTAVSQTPKYLVTQMGNDKSIKCEQNLGHDTMYWYKQDSKKFLKIMFSYNNKELIINETVPNRFSPKSPDKAHLNLHINSLELGDSAVYFCASSQDRNSNQPQHFGDGTRLSIL.

This chain's CDR3 is CASSFGGGTGTDTQYF. CDR3 nucleotides: TGTGCCAGCAGCTTCGGCGGGGGCACGGGCACAGATACGCAGTATTTT. The chain is built from TRBV7-2 and TRBJ2-3; D is possibly TRBD2 (7 bases). Trimming removed 3 bases at V and 1 base at J, with 14 bases between. This CDR3 contains 16 residues. Germline V gene data show CDR1 as SGHTA and CDR2 as FQGNSA. The full variable domain, in which reference TRBV7-2 and TRBJ2-3 provide the parts outside the CDR3, is GAGVSQSPSNKVTEKGKDVELRCDPISGHTALYWYRQSLGQGLEFLIYFQGNSAPDKSGLPSDRFSAERTGGSVSTLTIQRTQQEDSAVYLCASSFGGGTGTDTQYFGPGTRLTVL.

The V call is TRBV6-2 or TRBV6-3, the J call TRBJ2-1, with 7 bases identical to TRBD2. The germline V gene has CDR1 MNHEY and CDR2 SVGEGT. The CDR3 spans 15 residues. The V and J ends lost 6 bases and 8 bases, in that order; junction bases with no gene match: 13. DNA of the CDR3: TGTGCCAGCAGACAACTAGCGACCCCCGGGGATGAGCAGTTCTTC. Translation: CASRQLATPGDEQFF.

This sequence joins TRBV28 and TRBJ2-2; D is possibly TRBD1 or TRBD2 (5 bases each). Germline V gene lookup returns CDR1 MDHEN and CDR2 SYDVKM. Trimming shortened V by 8 bases and J by 0 bases, and 10 bases separated the two germline ends. The CDR3 is made up of 14 amino acids. Here the CDR3 DNA reads TGTGCCAGCCTGAGGGGCCCGAACACCGGGGAGCTGTTTTTT. Amino acid sequence: CASLRGPNTGELFF.